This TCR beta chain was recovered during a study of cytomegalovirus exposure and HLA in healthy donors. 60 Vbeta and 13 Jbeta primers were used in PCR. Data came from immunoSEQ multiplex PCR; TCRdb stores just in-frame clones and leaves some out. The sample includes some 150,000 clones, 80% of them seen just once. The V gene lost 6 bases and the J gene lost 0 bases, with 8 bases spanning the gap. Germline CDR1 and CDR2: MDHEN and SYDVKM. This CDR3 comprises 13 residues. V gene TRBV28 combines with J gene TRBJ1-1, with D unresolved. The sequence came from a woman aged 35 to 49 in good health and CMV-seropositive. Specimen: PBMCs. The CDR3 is CASRGTVNTEAFF. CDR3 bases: TGTGCCAGCAGGGGTACAGTGAACACTGAAGCTTTCTTT. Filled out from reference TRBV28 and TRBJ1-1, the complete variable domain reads DVKVTQSSRYLVKRTGEKVFLECVQDMDHENMFWYRQDPGLGLRLIYFSYDVKMKEKGDIPEGYSVSREKKERFSLILESASTNQTSMYLCASRGTVNTEAFFGQGTRLTVV.